These 4 T cell receptor beta chains came from one sample sequenced in a study of CD8 T cells in Susac syndrome. A quantity of about 0.5 to 1 ug RNA underwent reverse transcription using random hexamers. One entry per CDR3 protein results from TCRdb running MiXCR on the immunoSEQ multiplex PCR reads. This sample has roughly 180,000 distinct CDR3 sequences, with around 94% found just once. The sample consisted of CD4+ T cells from PBMCs. All receptors derive from a human donor in good health.

The chain joins TRBV28 to TRBJ2-7, with no clear D. Germline-derived CDR1 and CDR2 are MDHEN and SYDVKM. V was cut by 6 bases and J by 3 bases, with 18 bases left in between. The CDR3 sequence is 15 residues long. The CDR3 sequence is CASSTLVGASYEQYF. CDR3 coding DNA: TGTGCCAGCAGCACCCTCGTCGGAGCCAGCTACGAGCAGTACTTC. The variable domain in full, with the rest retrieved from reference TRBV28 and TRBJ2-7, is DVKVTQSSRYLVKRTGEKVFLECVQDMDHENMFWYRQDPGLGLRLIYFSYDVKMKEKGDIPEGYSVSREKKERFSLILESASTNQTSMYLCASSTLVGASYEQYFGPGTRLTVT.

Only one count was recorded for this clonotype. The rearrangement uses TRBV3-1 and TRBJ2-1; a possible D gene is TRBD2 (7 bases). The length of the CDR3 is 16 residues. V lost 3 bases, J lost 7 bases, and 19 bases lay in between. The V gene's germline CDR1 is LGHDT and CDR2 YNNKEL (reference sequence). In DNA, the CDR3 is TGTGCCAGCAGCCATCTAAGGGGGGGAACTGTAAATGAGCAGTTCTTC. Amino acids: CASSHLRGGTVNEQFF.

The gene calls are TRBV11-2 and TRBJ2-3, with D hard to call. Trimming stripped 5 bases from V and 14 bases from J, with 17 bases between. From germline, CDR1 is SGHAT and CDR2 FQNNGV. The CDR3 runs to 12 residues. Written as DNA, the CDR3 is TGTGCCAGCAGCGAAACCGGGCCAATCCTGTATTTT. Translated: CASSETGPILYF.

The rearrangement links TRBV9 to TRBJ1-2; D not resolved. V shed 4 bases and J shed 2 bases, with 6 bases lying between them. Germline V CDR1 and CDR2: SGDLS, YYNGEE. The CDR3 spans 12 residues. As DNA, the CDR3 is TGTGCCAGCAGCTATACCAACTATGGCTACACCTTC. Translated: CASSYTNYGYTF. The full variable domain, in which reference TRBV9 and TRBJ1-2 provide the parts outside the CDR3, is DSGVTQTPKHLITATGQRVTLRCSPRSGDLSVYWYQQSLDQGLQFLIQYYNGEERAKGNILERFSAQQFPDLHSELNLSSLELGDSALYFCASSYTNYGYTFGSGTRLTVV.